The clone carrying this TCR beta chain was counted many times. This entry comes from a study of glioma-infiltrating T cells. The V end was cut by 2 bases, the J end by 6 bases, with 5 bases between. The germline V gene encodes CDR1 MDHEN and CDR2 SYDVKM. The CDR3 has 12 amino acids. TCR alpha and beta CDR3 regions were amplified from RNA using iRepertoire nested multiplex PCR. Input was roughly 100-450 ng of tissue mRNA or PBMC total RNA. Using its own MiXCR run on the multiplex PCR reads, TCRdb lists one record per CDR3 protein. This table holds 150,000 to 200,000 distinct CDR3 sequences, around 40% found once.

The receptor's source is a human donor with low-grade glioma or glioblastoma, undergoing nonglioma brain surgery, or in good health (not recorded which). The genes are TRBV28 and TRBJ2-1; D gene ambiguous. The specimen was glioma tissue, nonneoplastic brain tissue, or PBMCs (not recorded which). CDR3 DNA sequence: TGTGCCAGCAGTTTAGCTCTCAATGAGCAGTTCTTC. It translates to CASSLALNEQFF.